The 9 T cell receptor beta chains below were found in one sample sequenced in a study of T cells in Graves' hyperthyroidism and ophthalmopathy. The source material, RNA transcripts, was used to amplify TCR beta CDR3 regions. Initially, a first-round RT-PCR of the TCR CDR3 employed the HTBI primer set. MiXCR, applied by TCRdb to the multiplex PCR reads, yields one record per CDR3 protein. Altogether under 350,000 distinct CDR3 sequences are present, about an eighth being singletons, with the ten largest covering roughly 7.5%. Sequenced sample: blood. Receptors were obtained from a woman aged 30 to 39 with Graves' hyperthyroidism that later progressed to Graves' ophthalmopathy.

This clonotype was observed many times. The CDR3, as DNA: TGTGCCAGCAGCCGGACTGGCTCAACTAATGAAAAACTGTTTTTT. It translates to CASSRTGSTNEKLFF. This rearrangement joins TRBV7-2 to TRBJ1-4; D is ambiguous. V lost 5 bases and J lost 0, with 10 bases in between. Germline lookup yields CDR1 SGHTA and CDR2 FQGNSA. The CDR3 extends over 15 amino acids.

V usage is TRBV28 and J usage is TRBJ1-1, with TRBD1 matching over 10 bases. The V segment lost 3 bases and the J segment 14 bases; nucleotides outside the gene matches: 6. Germline assignment: CDR1 MDHEN and CDR2 SYDVKM. The CDR3 sequence is 12 residues long. CDR3 nucleotides: TGTGCCAGCAGTTTGACAGGGGGCGGTTGGTTCTTT. As protein: CASSLTGGGWFF.

This clonotype occurred a few times. The chain employs TRBV27 and TRBJ1-5; TRBD1 matches at 7 bases. The CDR3 is 16 residues long. Germline V gene sequence: CDR1 MNHEY, CDR2 SMNVEV (reference sequence). With V trimmed by 7 bases and J by 5 bases, 14 bases remained unmatched. The CDR3 coding sequence is TGTGCCAGCAACTCACGCGGGGACAGTAGAGATCAGCCCCAGCATTTT. This gives the protein CASNSRGDSRDQPQHF.

This clonotype was recorded many times. The rearrangement links TRBV20-1 to TRBJ2-7, with TRBD2 as a possible D gene (6 bases). Germline CDR1 reads DFQATT; CDR2 reads SNEGSKA (reference sequence). The V end was cut by 0 bases, the J end by 6 bases, with 12 bases between. This CDR3 contains 13 residues. CDR3 nucleotide sequence: TGCAGTGCTAGAGATGGGACTGCCGGCGAGCAGTACTTC. It translates to CSARDGTAGEQYF.

This clonotype was counted at least ten times. The chain carries TRBV24-1 and TRBJ2-7, with 10 bases matching TRBD1. This CDR3 is built from 14 residues. V lost 5 bases to trimming and J lost 3 bases; unmatched junction nucleotides: 3. Germline V gene data show CDR1 as KGHDR and CDR2 as SFDVKD. The CDR3 coding sequence is TGTGCCACCAGTGGGGGACAGGGGAGCTACGAGCAGTACTTC. It translates to CATSGGQGSYEQYF.

This clonotype showed up many times. The rearrangement joins TRBV19 to TRBJ2-2; TRBD2 agrees at 10 bases. The CDR3 totals 16 residues. Germline values: CDR1 LNHDA, CDR2 SQIVND (reference sequence). Unmatched junction bases numbered 9, after V lost 5 bases and J lost 6 bases. Here the CDR3 reads CASSVPRTSGPGELFF. DNA for the CDR3: TGTGCCAGTAGTGTCCCCCGGACTAGCGGTCCCGGGGAGCTGTTTTTT.

The chain links TRBV7-2 to TRBJ2-3; no clear D gene. Germline CDR1 SGHTA, CDR2 FQGNSA. Trimming removed 5 bases from V and 4 bases from J, with 10 bases in between. This CDR3 is built from 13 residues. Here the CDR3 DNA reads TGTGCCAGCAGCCCCGTGACGCCAGATACGCAGTATTTT. Its protein is CASSPVTPDTQYF.

This clonotype was seen ten or more times. The CDR3 reads CASSLVSGGYNEQFF. DNA of the CDR3: TGTGCCAGCAGTTTAGTTAGCGGGGGGTACAATGAGCAGTTCTTC. The rearrangement joins TRBV27 to TRBJ2-1; 10 bases are shared with TRBD2. Germline-derived CDR1 and CDR2 are MNHEY and SMNVEV (reference sequence). The J segment lost 4 bases and the V segment lost 2 bases, leaving 2 bases of the junction unmatched. This CDR3 is 15 amino acids long.

This clonotype was found a few times. This sequence joins TRBV3-2 and TRBJ2-3. TRBV3-2 is listed as a pseudogene. This CDR3 is 16 amino acids long. The CDR3 here is CASSQGRAHHTDTQYF. The CDR3 DNA reads as TGTGCCAGCAGCCAAGGCAGAGCGCATCACACAGATACGCAGTATTTT.